This T cell receptor beta chain stems from a study of cytomegalovirus exposure and HLA in healthy donors. The study's findings and limits: In a later analysis, the majority of CMV-associated beta chains seemingly showed HLA restriction. Across donors, most TCRs were seen rarely, yet some public ones were widespread.

Primers: 60 Vbeta forward and 13 Jbeta reverse. In the authors' methods: In a later analysis, approximately 80 million unique TCR beta chains included roughly 11 million shared by two or more donors. Assay used: immunoSEQ multiplex PCR; TCRdb lists only in-frame clones, some missing. That table supplies the V and J calls and clone size; D and trimming were determined from the DNA. The repertoire holds around 140,000 clones, with about 80% as singletons. Trimming pared 6 bases from V and 6 bases from J, leaving 15 bases between. The V gene's germline CDR1 is MNHEY and CDR2 SVGAGI. The CDR3 contains 13 residues. About this clone itself: Its antigen is as yet unknown.

The chain links TRBV6-5 to TRBJ2-7; D might be TRBD1 (6 bases). The source of this sequence is a woman between 18 and 29 years old in good health and CMV-seropositive. Sequencing input: PBMCs. In DNA form, the CDR3 reads TGTGCCAGCAGCCCCGTTCCGACAGGCGAGCAGTACTTC. It codes for CASSPVPTGEQYF.